This entry describes one TCR beta chain. No antigen is known for it. The sample comes from a study of CD8 T cells in ankylosing spondylitis. Study-wide results and limits: As for the disease-linked clones, they showed a CD8+ phenotype and occurred at relatively low frequencies in peripheral blood. About 8 highly homologous variants formed a TCR beta motif that appeared characteristic of ankylosing spondylitis blood.

Trimming cost V 2 bases and J 3 bases; bases outside gene matches: 5. The CDR3 covers 14 residues. Germline loops: CDR1 SGHRS, CDR2 YFSETQ. One entry per CDR3 protein, called by TCRdb with MiXCR from the 5' RACE reads. The sample shows around 130,000 distinct CDR3 sequences, roughly 17% of them seen only once. The clonotype originates from a male donor with ankylosing spondylitis. The source material was blood, either unsorted or a sorted T cell fraction (not recorded which). This chain joins TRBV5-1 and TRBJ2-7; the match to TRBD1 covers 7 bases. CDR3 bases: TGCGCCAGCAGCTTCAGGGACAGAGACTACGAGCAGTACTTC. Its protein is CASSFRDRDYEQYF.